This T cell receptor beta chain was recovered during a study of blood T cell repertoires in COVID-19. Study-wide background: Sites in the United States, Italy and Spain provided acute and convalescent COVID-19 samples. The cDNA or gDNA used as material had been derived from T cells, B-cell-depleted T cells, or PBMCs.

J was trimmed by 3 bases and V by 1 base; bases with no gene match: 10. The CDR3 loop spans 19 amino acids. CDR1 SEHNR and CDR2 FQNEAQ come from the germline V gene (reference sequence). In the original processing: Quantification of nucleated cells was approximated via reference gene primer amplification. This table comes from immunoSEQ multiplex PCR, and its TCRdb copy is limited to in-frame clones, with some not included. That table supplies the V and J calls and clone size; D and trimming were determined from the DNA. Seen here are about 110,000 clones, 85% to 90% observed once, and the top ten hold approximately 1.1%.

The sample comprised peripheral blood. This chain connects TRBV7-9 to TRBJ2-6; 9 nucleotides align to TRBD1. The receptor's source is a human donor in a cohort sampled during active COVID-19. The CDR3: CASSLGALTGGRGANVLTF. DNA for the CDR3: TGTGCCAGCAGCTTAGGGGCATTAACAGGGGGCCGTGGGGCCAACGTCCTGACTTTC. Drawing the rest from reference TRBV7-9 and TRBJ2-6, the complete variable domain is DTGVSQNPRHKITKRGQNVTFRCDPISEHNRLYWYRQTLGQGPEFLTYFQNEAQLEKSRLLSDRFSAERPKGSFSTLEIQRTEQGDSAMYLCASSLGALTGGRGANVLTFGAGSRLTVL.